Following are 16 T cell receptor beta chains from one sample sequenced in a study of OX40 agonist ivuxolimab in advanced cancers. Some clones are missing from TCRdb's copy, which holds only in-frame ones; the method was immunoSEQ multiplex PCR. The data show over 55,000 clones, over 60% seen once. Sequencing was performed on CD4+ or CD8+ T cells sorted from blood, taken in a trial of the OX40 agonist ivuxolimab. The source of these receptors is an adult with an advanced solid tumor such as melanoma, head and neck, liver or kidney cancer.

Only a few counts were recorded for this clone. The J gene is TRBJ1-5, the V gene TRBV19; 8 bases map to TRBD1. Unmatched junction bases numbered 2, after V lost 9 bases and J lost 4 bases. The CDR3 runs to 12 residues. Germline-derived CDR1 and CDR2 are LNHDA and SQIVND (reference sequence). CDR3 DNA sequence: TGTGCCAGCGGGACAGGTAATCAGCCCCAGCATTTT. The encoded protein is CASGTGNQPQHF.

The chain combines TRBV4-1 with TRBJ2-1; maybe TRBD2 (5 bases). The ends were cut back, 0 bases at V and 1 base at J, with 10 bases in the middle. CDR1 is MGHRA, CDR2 YSYEKL, per germline. The CDR3 loop spans 16 amino acids. The CDR3 DNA sequence: TGCGCCAGCAGCCAAGATCTAGCAACGTCCTACAATGAGCAGTTCTTC. It specifies CASSQDLATSYNEQFF.

The rearrangement uses TRBV11-2 and TRBJ1-5, with 7 bases matching TRBD1. CDR1 is SGHAT, CDR2 FQNNGV, per germline. Losses at the gene ends were 5 bases for V and 6 bases for J; bases not matched to a gene: 7. The CDR3 runs 14 residues. CDR3 amino acids: CASSPGGDLQPQHF. The CDR3 DNA follows: TGTGCCAGCAGCCCAGGGGGGGATCTTCAGCCCCAGCATTTT.

The chain uses TRBV15 and TRBJ2-7; D not resolved. The CDR3 has 14 amino acids. Germline loops: CDR1 LNHNV, CDR2 YYDKDF (reference sequence). The V end lost 5 bases, the J end lost 0 bases, and 11 bases lay between the germline ends. The CDR3 region is CATSPRVGSYEQYF. Written as DNA, the CDR3 is TGTGCCACCAGCCCTCGGGTGGGCTCCTACGAGCAGTACTTC.

This chain joins TRBV18 and TRBJ1-5, with 7 bases matching TRBD1. The CDR3 runs 15 residues. Looked up from germline, CDR1 is KGHSH and CDR2 is LQKENI. Trimming removed 2 bases from V and 4 bases from J; junction bases left unmatched: 5. The CDR3 DNA reads as TGTGCCAGCTCACCATCGACAGGGACTAATCAGCCCCAGCATTTT. Residues: CASSPSTGTNQPQHF.

The chain couples TRBV6-5 to TRBJ2-3, with D uncertain. Trimming left V 7 bases short and J 0 bases short, with 11 bases between. Germline V gene sequence: CDR1 MNHEY, CDR2 SVGAGI. The CDR3 consists of 14 residues. The CDR3 bases are TGTGCCAGCAAGGAGAGATTTAGCACAGATACGCAGTATTTT. Translated, it gives CASKERFSTDTQYF.

The rearrangement uses TRBV30 and TRBJ2-1; weak D call: TRBD2 (6 bases). The V gene lost 3 bases and the J gene lost 1 base, with 19 bases spanning the gap. Per germline, CDR1 GTSNPN and CDR2 SVGIG (reference sequence). The CDR3 length is 17 residues. CDR3 region: CAWRGGLPAGSYNEQFF. Here the CDR3 DNA reads TGTGCCTGGAGGGGAGGACTACCTGCGGGGTCCTACAATGAGCAGTTCTTC.

The genes are TRBV7-3 and TRBJ2-2; D is tentatively TRBD1 or TRBD2 (5 bases each). From germline, CDR1 is SGHTA and CDR2 FQGTGA. Trimming removed 1 base from V and 3 bases from J, with 6 bases in between. The CDR3 covers 14 residues. CDR3 residues: CASSLRGYTGELFF. In DNA form, the CDR3 reads TGTGCCAGCAGCTTAAGGGGGTACACCGGGGAGCTGTTTTTT.

The chain recombines TRBV6-1 with TRBJ2-1; D unclear. V lost 4 bases to trimming and J lost 0 bases, with 19 bases between them. This CDR3 has 18 amino acids. Germline CDR1 reads MNHNS; CDR2 reads SASEGT. The CDR3 sequence: CASSAPRTPRSSYNEQFF. CDR3 DNA sequence: TGTGCCAGCAGTGCCCCGCGAACCCCCCGGAGCTCCTACAATGAGCAGTTCTTC.

The genes are TRBV5-1 and TRBJ1-6; the match to TRBD1 covers 8 bases. The V and J ends lost 4 bases and 6 bases, in that order; junction bases with no gene match: 9. Germline CDR1 is SGHRS and CDR2 is YFSETQ. This CDR3 has 16 amino acids. The CDR3 here is CASSKSTGATNSPLHF. The CDR3 nucleotides read TGCGCCAGCAGCAAATCGACAGGGGCCACTAATTCACCCCTCCACTTT.

The table lists this clone with a few counts. Written as DNA, the CDR3 is TGTGCCATCAGTGTACGGGGGGGAGATACTGAAGCTTTCTTT. Its translation is CAISVRGGDTEAFF. This chain links TRBV10-3 with TRBJ1-1; D is possibly TRBD1 (5 bases). V lost 4 bases and J 5 bases, leaving 14 bases between the germline ends. Looked up from germline, CDR1 is ENHRY and CDR2 is SYGVKD. The CDR3 contains 14 residues.

The genes are TRBV19 and TRBJ1-5; 11 bases map to TRBD1. CDR1 and CDR2 (germline): LNHDA, SQIVND (reference sequence). The length of the CDR3 is 19 residues. The V gene end was trimmed by 1 base and the J gene end by 7 bases; junction bases not matched to a gene: 15. The CDR3 nucleotides are TGTGCCAGTAGTATAGCTCCCTTGCCGGGACAGGGGGAGGGACAGCCCCAGCATTTT. Translation gives CASSIAPLPGQGEGQPQHF.

This sequence joins TRBV19 and TRBJ2-1; 13 nucleotides line up with TRBD2. CDR3 length: 14 amino acids. The germline V gene has CDR1 LNHDA and CDR2 SQIVND (reference sequence). V was clipped by 10 bases and J by 2 bases; unmatched bases: 2. In DNA, the CDR3 is TGTGCCACGGGACTAGCGGGGCCCTACAATGAGCAGTTCTTC. This gives the protein CATGLAGPYNEQFF.

This chain joins TRBV7-1 and TRBJ2-7; 12 bases are shared with TRBD2. TRBV7-1 is recorded as an ORF, its role being uncertain. The CDR3 consists of 15 residues. Trimming at V came to 5 bases and at J to 0 bases, leaving 2 bases not matched to a gene. The CDR3 is CASSPTSGSSYEQYF. For the CDR3, the DNA is TGTGCCAGCAGCCCGACTAGCGGGAGCTCCTACGAGCAGTACTTC.

This sequence joins TRBV6-1 and TRBJ2-1; D gene uncertain. The CDR3 runs 12 residues. The V gene lost 7 bases and the J gene lost 6 bases, with 10 bases spanning the gap. CDR1 and CDR2 (germline): MNHNS, SASEGT. The CDR3 loop is CASNSGGNEQFF. In nucleotides, the CDR3 is TGTGCCAGCAACTCCGGTGGCAATGAGCAGTTCTTC.

The chain joins TRBV10-2 to TRBJ2-2; a weak D match, TRBD2 (6 bases). Per germline, CDR1 WSHSY and CDR2 SAAADI. The V end was cut by 6 bases, the J end by 2 bases, with 7 bases between. CDR3 length: 13 residues. CDR3 DNA sequence: TGCGCCAGCAGGGACTACAACACCGGGGAGCTGTTTTTT. It yields the protein CASRDYNTGELFF.